This T cell receptor (beta chain) was sequenced for a study of cytomegalovirus exposure and HLA in healthy donors. Study conclusions and caveats: The authors considered a cluster of highly shared sequence variants likely to be a sequencing artifact. Whilst most TCR sequences proved rare, a subset of public TCRs occurred across many donors.

The sample holds one count of this clone. Its antigen is not known. Amplification used 60 Vbeta primers and 13 Jbeta primers. In the original processing: Tens of millions of unique TCR beta chains, 10 million to 14 million shared, were counted in a later analysis. Method: immunoSEQ multiplex PCR; TCRdb's copy keeps in-frame clones and lacks some. V and J calls plus clone size are reproduced from that table; the DNA served to infer D and trimming. This sample carries some 150,000 clones, approximately 82% of them seen once, and the ten largest clones take 5% to 7.5%. Germline V gene sequence: CDR1 LNHDA, CDR2 SQIVND (reference sequence). V lost 10 bases, J lost 4 bases, and 26 bases lay in between. The CDR3 length is 16 residues.

The clonotype comes from a woman between 45 and 60 years old in good health and CMV-seropositive. The sequenced sample consisted of PBMCs. The chain links TRBV19 to TRBJ2-7; D might be TRBD1 (5 bases). Here the CDR3 DNA reads TGTGCCACCGGAACCCCAAGGGGCGGATCGTCTTACGAGCAGTACTTC. Residues: CATGTPRGGSSYEQYF. The whole variable domain, remainder taken from reference TRBV19 and TRBJ2-7, is DGGITQSPKYLFRKEGQNVTLSCEQNLNHDAMYWYRQDPGQGLRLIYYSQIVNDFQKGDIAEGYSVSREKKESFPLTVTSAQKNPTAFYLCATGTPRGGSSYEQYFGPGTRLTVT.